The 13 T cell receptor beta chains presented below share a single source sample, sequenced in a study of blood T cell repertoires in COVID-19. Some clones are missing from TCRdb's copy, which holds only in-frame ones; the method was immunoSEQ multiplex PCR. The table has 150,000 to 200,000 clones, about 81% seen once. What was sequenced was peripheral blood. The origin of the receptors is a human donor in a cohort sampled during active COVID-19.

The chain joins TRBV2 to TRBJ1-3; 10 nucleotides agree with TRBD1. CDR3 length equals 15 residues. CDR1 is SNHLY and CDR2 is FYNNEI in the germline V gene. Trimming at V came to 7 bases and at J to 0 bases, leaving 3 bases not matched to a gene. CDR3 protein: CASIRDRGSGNTIYF. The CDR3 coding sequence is TGTGCCAGCATTAGGGACAGGGGCTCTGGAAACACCATATATTTT.

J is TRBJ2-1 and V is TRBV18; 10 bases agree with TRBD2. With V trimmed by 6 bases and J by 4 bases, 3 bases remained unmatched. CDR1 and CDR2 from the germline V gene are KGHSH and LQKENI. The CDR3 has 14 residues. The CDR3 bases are TGTGCCAGCTCTCAAGCGGGAGGGTACAATGAGCAGTTCTTC. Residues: CASSQAGGYNEQFF. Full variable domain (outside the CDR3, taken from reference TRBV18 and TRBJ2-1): NAGVMQNPRHLVRRRGQEARLRCSPMKGHSHVYWYRQLPEEGLKFMVYLQKENIIDESGMPKERFSAEFPKEGPSILRIQQVVRGDSAAYFCASSQAGGYNEQFFGPGTRLTVL.

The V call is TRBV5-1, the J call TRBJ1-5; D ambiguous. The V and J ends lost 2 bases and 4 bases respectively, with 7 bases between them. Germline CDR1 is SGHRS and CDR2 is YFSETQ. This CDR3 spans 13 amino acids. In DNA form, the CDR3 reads TGCGCCAGCAGCTTTGAGCGGAATCAGCCCCAGCATTTT. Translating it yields CASSFERNQPQHF.

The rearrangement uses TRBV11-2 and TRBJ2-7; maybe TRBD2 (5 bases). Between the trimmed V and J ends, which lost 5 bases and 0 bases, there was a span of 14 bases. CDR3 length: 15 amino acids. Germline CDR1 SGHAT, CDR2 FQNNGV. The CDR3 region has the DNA TGTGCCAGCAGCACGCCCAGCGGTTCCTCCTACGAGCAGTACTTC. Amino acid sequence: CASSTPSGSSYEQYF.

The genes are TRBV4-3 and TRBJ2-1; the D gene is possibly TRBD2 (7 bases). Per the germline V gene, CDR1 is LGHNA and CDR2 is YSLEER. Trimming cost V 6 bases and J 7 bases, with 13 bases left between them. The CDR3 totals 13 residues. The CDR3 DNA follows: TGCGCCAGCAGTGAGGGGGGGCCGAATGAGCAGTTCTTC. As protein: CASSEGGPNEQFF.

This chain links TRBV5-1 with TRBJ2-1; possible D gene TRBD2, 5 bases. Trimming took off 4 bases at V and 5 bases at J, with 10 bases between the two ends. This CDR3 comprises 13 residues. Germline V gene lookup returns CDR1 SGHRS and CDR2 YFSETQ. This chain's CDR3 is CASSDRGNNEQFF. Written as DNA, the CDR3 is TGCGCCAGCAGCGATCGGGGAAACAATGAGCAGTTCTTC.

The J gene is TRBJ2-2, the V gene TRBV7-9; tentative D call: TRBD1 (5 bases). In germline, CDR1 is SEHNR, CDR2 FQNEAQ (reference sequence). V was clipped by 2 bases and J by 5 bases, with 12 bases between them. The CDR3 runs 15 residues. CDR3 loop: CASSLIWGRTGELFF. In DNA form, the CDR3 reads TGTGCCAGCAGCTTAATATGGGGCAGGACCGGGGAGCTGTTTTTT.

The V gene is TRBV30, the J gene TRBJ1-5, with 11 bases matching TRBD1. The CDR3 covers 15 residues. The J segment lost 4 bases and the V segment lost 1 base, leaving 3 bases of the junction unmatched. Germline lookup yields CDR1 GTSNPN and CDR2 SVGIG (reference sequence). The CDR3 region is CAWSGGQGGNQPQHF. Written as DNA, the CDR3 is TGTGCCTGGAGTGGGGGACAGGGGGGAAATCAGCCCCAGCATTTT.

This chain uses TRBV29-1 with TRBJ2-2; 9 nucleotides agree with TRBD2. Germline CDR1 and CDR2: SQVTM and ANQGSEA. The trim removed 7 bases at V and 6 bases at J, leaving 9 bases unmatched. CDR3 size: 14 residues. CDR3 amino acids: CSGRWSGRSGELFF. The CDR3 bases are TGCAGCGGCCGGTGGAGCGGGAGGTCCGGGGAGCTGTTTTTT.

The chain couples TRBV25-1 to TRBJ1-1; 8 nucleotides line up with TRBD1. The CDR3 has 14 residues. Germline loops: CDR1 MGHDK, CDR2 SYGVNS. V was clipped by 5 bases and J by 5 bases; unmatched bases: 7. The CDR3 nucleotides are TGTGCCAGCAGTAACACAGGGGGAGGGACTGAAGCTTTCTTT. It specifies CASSNTGGGTEAFF. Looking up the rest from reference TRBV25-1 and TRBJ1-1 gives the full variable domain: EADIYQTPRYLVIGTGKKITLECSQTMGHDKMYWYQQDPGMELHLIHYSYGVNSTEKGDLSSESTVSRIRTEHFPLTLESARPSHTSQYLCASSNTGGGTEAFFGQGTRLTVV.

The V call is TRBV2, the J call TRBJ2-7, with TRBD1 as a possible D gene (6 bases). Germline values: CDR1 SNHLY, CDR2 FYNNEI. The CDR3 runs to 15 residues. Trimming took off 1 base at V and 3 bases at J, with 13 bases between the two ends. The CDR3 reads CASSEDRVSHYEQYF. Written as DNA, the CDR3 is TGTGCCAGCAGTGAAGACAGGGTCTCCCACTACGAGCAGTACTTC.

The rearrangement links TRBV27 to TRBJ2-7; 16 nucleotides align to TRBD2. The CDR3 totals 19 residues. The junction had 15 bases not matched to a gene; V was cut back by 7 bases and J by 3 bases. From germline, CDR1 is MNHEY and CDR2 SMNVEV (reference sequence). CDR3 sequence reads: CASTPRGTSGRAFGYEQYF. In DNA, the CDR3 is TGTGCCAGCACCCCAAGAGGGACTAGCGGGAGGGCCTTTGGCTACGAGCAGTACTTC.

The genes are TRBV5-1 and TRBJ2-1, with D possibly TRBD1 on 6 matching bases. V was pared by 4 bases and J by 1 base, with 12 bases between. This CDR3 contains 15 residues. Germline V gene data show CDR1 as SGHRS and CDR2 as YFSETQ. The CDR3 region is CASSLSGVSYNEQFF. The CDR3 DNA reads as TGCGCCAGCAGCCTTTCAGGGGTATCCTACAATGAGCAGTTCTTC.